The next 17 T cell receptor beta chains were all read from a single sample in a study of blood T cell repertoires in COVID-19. Some clones are missing from TCRdb's copy, which holds only in-frame ones; the method was immunoSEQ multiplex PCR. The sample holds fewer than 250,000 clones, roughly 85% seen once. The sample comprised peripheral blood. These receptors came from a woman between 65 and 79 years old with active or convalescent COVID-19.

The chain couples TRBV5-5 to TRBJ2-7, with unresolved D. The CDR3 is 14 residues long. V dropped 7 bases and J dropped 1 base, with 15 bases sitting between them. CDR1 is SGHKS, CDR2 YYEKEE, per germline (reference sequence). CDR3 protein: CASHRGSPSYEQYF. The CDR3, as DNA: TGTGCCAGCCATCGCGGATCACCATCCTACGAGCAGTACTTC.

The rearrangement links TRBV30 to TRBJ1-1; D is ambiguous. The CDR3 is made up of 13 amino acids. V lost 4 bases and J lost 5, with 14 bases in between. Per germline, CDR1 GTSNPN and CDR2 SVGIG (reference sequence). CDR3 sequence: CAWIGGGRTEAFF. The CDR3 DNA sequence: TGTGCCTGGATCGGCGGAGGCAGAACTGAAGCTTTCTTT.

The chain couples TRBV19 to TRBJ2-1; 10 bases are a match to TRBD2. J lost 3 bases, V lost 5 bases, and 10 bases had no gene match. Per the germline V gene, CDR1 is LNHDA and CDR2 is SQIVND (reference sequence). The CDR3 has 17 residues. CDR3 residues: CASSLGETSGFYNEQFF. As DNA, the CDR3 is TGTGCCAGTAGTTTAGGCGAGACTAGCGGGTTCTACAATGAGCAGTTCTTC.

The rearrangement joins TRBV12-3 or TRBV12-4 to TRBJ1-2, with D unclear. V lost 5 bases and J 10 bases, leaving 14 bases between the germline ends. CDR3 length: 12 residues. In nucleotides, the CDR3 is TGTGCCAGCAGTCCTACGAAGCCCTCCTACACCTTC. It is translated as CASSPTKPSYTF.

The CDR3 DNA is TGTGCCAGCAGCGTAGGACTAGGGTCGGTCACCGGGGAGCTGTTTTTT. This codes for CASSVGLGSVTGELFF. The chain joins TRBV9 to TRBJ2-2; weak D call: TRBD2 (6 bases). CDR3 length equals 16 residues. CDR1 is SGDLS and CDR2 is YYNGEE in the germline V gene. The V gene lost 0 bases and the J gene lost 4 bases, with 13 bases spanning the gap.

The rearrangement uses TRBV29-1 and TRBJ2-5, with D hard to call. Germline V gene lookup returns CDR1 SQVTM and CDR2 ANQGSEA. The CDR3 contains 13 residues. V lost 6 bases and J lost 2, with 13 bases in between. CDR3 loop: CSVPRVGQETQYF. The CDR3 region has the DNA TGCAGCGTGCCCCGTGTCGGGCAAGAGACCCAGTACTTC.

The chain uses TRBV30 and TRBJ2-7, with D perhaps matching TRBD2 (6 bases). This CDR3 contains 13 residues. Germline loops: CDR1 GTSNPN, CDR2 SVGIG (reference sequence). Trimming cost V 1 base and J 7 bases, with 14 bases left between them. CDR3 DNA: TGTGCCTGGAGTGGCGGGGACTCTAGGGAGCAGTACTTC. Protein: CAWSGGDSREQYF.

This clone was recorded once. This chain uses TRBV6-6 with TRBJ2-6; D unresolved. There are 14 residues in the CDR3. Trimming left V 2 bases short and J 6 bases short, with 8 bases between. Germline V lookup: CDR1 MNHNY, CDR2 SVGAGI (reference sequence). CDR3 coding DNA: TGTGCCAGCAGTTACACCGGAGCGGCCAACGTCCTGACTTTC. Residues: CASSYTGAANVLTF.

This chain uses TRBV7-9 with TRBJ2-5; 8 bases are a match to TRBD2. CDR3 size: 16 residues. The V segment lost 5 bases and the J segment 4 bases; nucleotides outside the gene matches: 12. From germline, CDR1 is SEHNR and CDR2 FQNEAQ (reference sequence). The CDR3 bases are TGTGCCAGCAGCCCTACTCCGGGACTAGGAGCAGAGACCCAGTACTTC. Translated: CASSPTPGLGAETQYF.

Here the CDR3 reads CASSGDTTEAFF. DNA of the CDR3: TGTGCCAGCAGTGGGGACACCACTGAAGCTTTCTTT. V usage is TRBV2 and J usage is TRBJ1-1, with D perhaps TRBD1 (6 bases). The V and J ends lost 4 bases and 4 bases respectively, with 7 bases between them. The CDR3 length is 12 residues. Germline CDR1 and CDR2: SNHLY and FYNNEI.

Only one count was recorded for this clone. The V call is TRBV3-1 (or the pseudogene TRBV3-2), the J call TRBJ2-1; the match to TRBD2 covers 7 bases. V lost 4 bases and J lost 7; bases outside the gene matches: 4. Germline loops: CDR1 LGHDT, CDR2 YNNKEL (reference sequence). This CDR3 is built from 13 residues. CDR3 sequence reads: CASSLLGGNEQFF. The CDR3 DNA is TGTGCCAGCAGCCTCCTCGGGGGGAATGAGCAGTTCTTC.

The chain couples TRBV3-1 (or the pseudogene TRBV3-2) to TRBJ1-2; 8 bases align to TRBD1. CDR3 size: 15 residues. Germline CDR1 is LGHDT and CDR2 is YNNKEL (reference sequence). V dropped 1 base and J dropped 3; count of bases not matched to a gene: 4. The CDR3 reads CASSQGTGLDYGYTF. DNA of the CDR3: TGTGCCAGCAGCCAAGGGACAGGGTTGGACTATGGCTACACCTTC.

J is TRBJ2-5 and V is TRBV19; D perhaps matches TRBD1 (6 bases). Germline values: CDR1 LNHDA, CDR2 SQIVND (reference sequence). V lost 7 bases to trimming and J lost 4 bases, with 16 bases between them. The CDR3 runs 14 residues. The CDR3 nucleotides are TGTGCCAGTAACGGCAGGGGCTTGGGAGAGACCCAGTACTTC. This translates into CASNGRGLGETQYF.

The gene calls are TRBV6-5 and TRBJ2-7; D call uncertain. The CDR3 is made up of 15 amino acids. Germline-derived CDR1 and CDR2 are MNHEY and SVGAGI. V was shortened by 6 bases and J by 3 bases, with 18 bases between the two germline ends. The CDR3 region has the DNA TGTGCCAGCAGACCTCGCCAGACAACTGTCTACGAGCAGTACTTC. Protein sequence: CASRPRQTTVYEQYF.

The J gene is TRBJ1-3, the V gene TRBV5-4; D is perhaps TRBD1 (5 bases). There are 15 residues in the CDR3. Trimming took off 3 bases at V and 0 bases at J, with 10 bases between the two ends. CDR1 SGHNT and CDR2 YYREEE come from the germline V gene (reference sequence). CDR3 region: CASSSRDYSGNTIYF. For the CDR3, the DNA is TGTGCCAGCAGCTCCCGGGACTACTCTGGAAACACCATATATTTT.

This chain links TRBV2 with TRBJ2-7; D call uncertain. Deletions cut 4 bases from V and 0 bases from J, with 10 bases between. The germline V gene has CDR1 SNHLY and CDR2 FYNNEI. The CDR3 sequence is 14 residues long. The CDR3 here is CASSGGRNSYEQYF. Here the CDR3 DNA reads TGTGCCAGCAGTGGTGGCCGAAACTCCTACGAGCAGTACTTC. The full variable domain, completed using reference TRBV2 and TRBJ2-7, is EPEVTQTPSHQVTQMGQEVILRCVPISNHLYFYWYRQILGQKVEFLVSFYNNEISEKSEIFDDQFSVERPDGSNFTLKIRSTKLEDSAMYFCASSGGRNSYEQYFGPGTRLTVT.

This chain links TRBV19 with TRBJ2-4, with D perhaps TRBD1 (5 bases). The CDR3 runs to 14 residues. The germline V gene has CDR1 LNHDA and CDR2 SQIVND (reference sequence). V lost 4 bases and J 5 bases, leaving 12 bases between the germline ends. The chain's CDR3 is CASSNWAGQNIQYF. The CDR3 nucleotides read TGTGCCAGTAGTAATTGGGCAGGGCAAAACATTCAGTACTTC. Based on the CDR3 plus reference TRBV19 and TRBJ2-4, the full variable domain is DGGITQSPKYLFRKEGQNVTLSCEQNLNHDAMYWYRQDPGQGLRLIYYSQIVNDFQKGDIAEGYSVSREKKESFPLTVTSAQKNPTAFYLCASSNWAGQNIQYFGAGTRLSVL.